This T cell receptor beta chain came from a study of identical twins. Findings of the study overall: Conclusions relied on cross-sectional statistical analysis, not following the same donors. Beta clonotypes that were abundant in cord blood contained fewer insertions, a pattern absent from memory repertoires.

Comments on this clonotype: Antigen unknown.

Per the germline V gene, CDR1 is DFQATT and CDR2 is SNEGSKA (reference sequence). Trimming removed 6 bases from V and 0 bases from J; junction bases left unmatched: 14. This CDR3 has 17 amino acids. Unique molecular identifiers were present on the cDNA, which also gained a universal primer site by template switching. TCRdb re-called the 5' RACE reads through MiXCR, storing one row per CDR3 protein. The top ten hold about 9.1% of the sample, which has some 330,000 distinct CDR3 sequences, about 10% seen once. J is TRBJ2-3 and V is TRBV20-1; 8 positions match TRBD1. The sequence was collected from a woman between 45 and 65 years old in good health. Sequenced sample: naive T cells sorted from blood. The CDR3 nucleotides read TGCAGTGCGAGGGGGCAGGGGGCCTTCGCTAGCACAGATACGCAGTATTTT. Encoded protein: CSARGQGAFASTDTQYF.